The clone carrying this T cell receptor (beta chain) has just a few counts. Its antigen is currently unknown. The sample originates from a study of early T cells in non-severe SARS-CoV-2 infection. As for the study in general: Sequenced bulk RNA came from whole blood that was unsorted, and chains were unpaired. Study-wide results and limits: VDJdb-based matching was biased toward anti-spike CD8 responses and missed private and CD4 specificities.

This CDR3 has 14 amino acids. Losses at the gene ends were 3 bases for V and 7 bases for J; bases not matched to a gene: 4. Per germline, CDR1 SGHTA and CDR2 FQGNSA. The TCR library protocol was used to attach unique molecular identifiers. These identifiers were attached to individual cDNA molecules. TCRdb recomputed calls from the 5' RACE reads with MiXCR, one row per CDR3 protein. This table has tens of thousands of distinct CDR3 sequences, 6% to 7% appearing once. The input for sequencing was whole blood, taken at baseline. This TCR came from an adult who was a healthcare worker with PCR-confirmed SARS-CoV-2 infection or an uninfected control (not recorded which). The V call is TRBV7-2, the J call TRBJ2-1; TRBD1 aligns across 9 bases. The CDR3: CASSLLQGANEQFF. The DNA for the CDR3 is TGTGCCAGCAGCTTGTTACAGGGGGCGAATGAGCAGTTCTTC.